The 6 T cell receptor beta chains in this list originate from one sample, sequenced in a study of T cell responses to AZD1222 COVID-19 vaccine (dated by TCRdb to about 2021). Library preparation was by the immunoSEQ multiplex PCR assay. Not all clones reach the TCRdb copy of this immuneACCESS table, which keeps in-frame sequences only. Checked studies attribute under half of the gap to unresolved V genes and leave the rest unexplained. Within this sample are roughly 120,000 clones, with 88% of them counted one time only. The ten largest make up approximately 18% of the sample. Reading the label with the study, this specimen's time point is: baseline before first vaccination. The sample's treatment or condition label is to be understood as: meningococcal conjugate vaccine given as trial control. The sample consisted of peripheral blood, taken on day 0 of MenACWY control vaccination. The receptor source for this set is an adult in good health.

The chain employs TRBV9 and TRBJ2-3; D remains ambiguous. V lost 5 bases and J lost 5, with 12 bases in between. The CDR3 sequence is 13 residues long. CDR1 is SGDLS and CDR2 is YYNGEE in the germline V gene. For the CDR3, the DNA is TGTGCCAGCAGATCCGAGCATAGAGATACGCAGTATTTT. Translating gives CASRSEHRDTQYF.

V usage is TRBV21-1 and J usage is TRBJ1-4; TRBD1, as called in the table, went unchecked against the DNA. TRBV21-1 constitutes a pseudogene. This CDR3 has 14 amino acids. The CDR3 protein is CASPFRGRPEKLFF. The CDR3 DNA reads TGTGCCAGTCCCTTCAGGGGGCGCCCTGAAAAACTGTTTTTT.

The chain links TRBV11-3 to TRBJ2-2; 12 nucleotides agree with TRBD2. This CDR3 is 16 amino acids long. The germline gives CDR1 SGHNT, CDR2 YENEEA. The junction had 4 bases not matched to a gene; V was cut back by 4 bases and J by 4 bases. CDR3 region: CASSSRLAGATGELFF. The CDR3 DNA reads as TGTGCCAGCAGCTCCCGACTAGCGGGGGCCACCGGGGAGCTGTTTTTT.

This chain uses TRBV4-2 with TRBJ2-7; TRBD1 aligns across 11 bases. With V trimmed by 7 bases and J by 2 bases, 7 bases remained unmatched. CDR1 is LGHNA and CDR2 is YNFKEQ in the germline V gene. The CDR3 extends over 15 amino acids. The CDR3 region has the DNA TGTGCCAGCACGCGAATGGGACAGGGGGCCTACGAGCAGTACTTC. Residues: CASTRMGQGAYEQYF.

This clone was detected only once. The chain recombines TRBV28 with TRBJ2-7, with TRBD1 matching 7 bases. Trimming took 2 bases from V and 2 from J; bases not matched to a gene: 3. CDR1 MDHEN and CDR2 SYDVKM come from the germline V gene. The CDR3 runs to 14 residues. As DNA, the CDR3 is TGTGCCAGCAGTTTAATTCAGGGGGCCTACGAGCAGTACTTC. Protein product: CASSLIQGAYEQYF.

This clone occurred a few times. This chain uses TRBV7-6 with TRBJ2-7, with TRBD1 as a possible D gene (6 bases). This CDR3 region has 15 residues. Trimming took 1 base from V and 5 from J, leaving 15 bases between them. The germline CDR1 and CDR2 sequences are SGHVS and FNYEAQ. This CDR3 reads CASSLENTGSHEQYF. The DNA of the CDR3 is TGTGCCAGCAGCTTAGAAAATACAGGGTCCCACGAGCAGTACTTC. The full variable domain, rest sourced from reference TRBV7-6 and TRBJ2-7, is GAGVSQSPRYKVTKRGQDVALRCDPISGHVSLYWYRQALGQGPEFLTYFNYEAQQDKSGLPNDRFSAERPEGSISTLTIQRTEQRDSAMYRCASSLENTGSHEQYFGPGTRLTVT.